A single T cell receptor beta chain is shown here with its context. Its antigen remains unknown. These data originate in a study of cytomegalovirus exposure and HLA in healthy donors. Study-wide results and caveats: Researchers reported in a later analysis that a missense DCLRE1C variant was tied to TCR beta V- and J-gene trimming. The study designated roughly 160 TCR beta chains cytomegalovirus-associated.

The PCR employed 60 Vbeta primers together with 13 Jbeta primers. Using immunoSEQ multiplex PCR, the repertoire was profiled, and TCRdb retains in-frame clones only, with some absent. This table holds 90,000 to 140,000 clones, approximately 81% found once. Material for sequencing was PBMCs. This clonotype originated in a man between 25 and 39 years old in good health and CMV-seronegative.

CDR3 amino acids: CASSQGRDQPQHF. CDR3 sequence (DNA): TGCGCCAGCAGCCAAGGCCGGGATCAGCCCCAGCATTTT. The chain is built from TRBV4-1 and TRBJ1-5; D remains ambiguous. Trimming took 1 base from V and 5 from J, leaving 6 bases between them. The CDR3 loop spans 13 amino acids. Per germline, CDR1 MGHRA and CDR2 YSYEKL.